These T cell receptor beta chains were read from a single sample in a study of cytomegalovirus exposure and HLA in healthy donors. This table comes from immunoSEQ multiplex PCR, and its TCRdb copy is limited to in-frame clones, with some not included. Here the sample spans 90,000 to 130,000 clones, 60% to 85% being singletons. The sample consisted of PBMCs. The receptors were gathered from a woman aged 30 to 39 in good health and CMV-seronegative. Each CDR3 is given with its conserved first and last residue. The D gene is left open where the match is weak. Some rows have no size entry. The others give once, few or many, or a class for an expanded clone.

size	D	V	J	CDR3
NA	NA	TRBV28	TRBJ1-5	CASSLPGAPNQPQHF
NA	NA	TRBV7-2	TRBJ2-3	CASSPRDLSTDTQYF
NA	NA	TRBV28	TRBJ2-5	CASSLFLATGGETQYF
NA	NA	TRBV5-6	TRBJ1-1	CASSLLQGEAFF
NA	NA	TRBV25-1	TRBJ2-7	CASSESSHEQYF
once	TRBD2	TRBV9	TRBJ2-2	CASSGRDYANTGELFF
few	TRBD1	TRBV11-3	TRBJ2-7	CASSRTGFEQYF
NA	NA	TRBV7-9	TRBJ1-1	CASSPPISENTEAFF
few	NA	TRBV10-1	TRBJ2-1	CASSPPSGTHSYNEQFF
NA	NA	TRBV7-2	TRBJ1-6	CASSLALRQSYNSPLHF
NA	TRBD2	TRBV4-3	TRBJ2-2	CASSQEGGTYGELFF
NA	TRBD2	TRBV6-6	TRBJ2-3	CASRLAGGIITDTQYF
NA	NA	TRBV5-1	TRBJ2-6	CASSLSGVSLSGANVLTF
few	NA	TRBV15	TRBJ2-5	CATSRDRGSSQETQYF
NA	NA	TRBV18	TRBJ1-5	CASSPSGSNQPQHF
NA	NA	TRBV7-9	TRBJ1-1	CASSLTQDTEAFF
NA	NA	TRBV5-1	TRBJ2-7	CASSLEFGTFPPATEQYF